The TCR beta chain under discussion was sequenced for a study of Graves' ophthalmopathy and Graves' hyperthyroidism. This clonotype came up many times. Its antigen remains unidentified. Overall study findings and caveats: Researchers report that a 13-signature model separated ophthalmopathy from stable hyperthyroidism, posting around 86% sensitivity and more than 70% specificity.

RNA transcripts served as template for amplifying TCR beta CDR3 sequences. After a first-round RT-PCR with HTBI primers, a second-round multiplex PCR was run. A single record per CDR3 protein comes from TCRdb applying MiXCR to the multiplex PCR reads. The table has 400,000 to 450,000 distinct CDR3 sequences, approximately 21% seen once. Only newly diagnosed hyperthyroidism patients aged 18 to 65, with under 2 months' duration, were enrolled. A volume of around 9.5 ml of fresh peripheral blood supplied the PBMCs. The TCR was taken from a woman aged 18-35 years with stable Graves' hyperthyroidism. The sequencing input was peripheral blood.

Here the CDR3 DNA reads TGTGCCAGCAGTGGAGCTTTAGACCCGAACACCGGGGAGCTGTTTTTT. This translates into CASSGALDPNTGELFF. The rearrangement uses TRBV25-1 and TRBJ2-2; D gene unclear. The V end lost 4 bases, the J end lost 0 bases, and 12 bases lay between the germline ends. The CDR3 contains 16 residues. Looked up from germline, CDR1 is MGHDK and CDR2 is SYGVNS.